The clone carrying this T cell receptor beta chain was seen a single time. Its cognate antigen is unknown. This record comes from a study of response to subunit inactivated influenza vaccine. Study conclusions and caveats: The authors offered the suggestion that each seasonal influenza vaccination recruits few new T cells.

Via MiXCR, TCRdb re-called the RT-PCR reads, giving one row per CDR3 protein. The repertoire holds 400,000 to 650,000 distinct CDR3 sequences, approximately 7.3% seen once, with less than 15% in the top ten. Germline V gene sequence: CDR1 DFQATT, CDR2 SNEGSKA (reference sequence). The CDR3 runs 12 residues. Trimming cost V 7 bases and J 8 bases, with 12 bases left between them. Sample: PBMCs from blood, taken about 24 months after vaccination. The chain combines TRBV20-1 with TRBJ1-6; no definite D call. This receptor was taken from a man aged 50-75 years who received an inactivated influenza vaccine. DNA of the CDR3: TGCAGTGACGAGGACTCGGATTCACCCCTCCACTTT. Amino acids: CSDEDSDSPLHF.